This T cell receptor beta chain was recovered during a study of human T cells and chemical hapten exposure (dated by TCRdb to 2020 to 2022). Some background on the complete study: For sensitization, 2% DPC in acetone was applied to a roughly 2 cm by roughly 2 cm area of upper inner arm skin. Throughout the study period of about 25 weeks, patients also received therapeutic DPC doses to the scalp every week. Patch testing was performed on the upper back with Finn chambers containing 0.01% DPC, and the patch tests were scored after 6 days according to International Contact Dermatitis Research Group standards. The mostly female patient cohort included alopecia areata with under or over 50% scalp involvement, alopecia totalis and alopecia universalis. Libraries were pooled for sequencing, and per-sample TCR yields varied mainly because of small differences in library volumes within the pool. The study tracked peripheral blood TCR repertoire changes in vivo during primary and secondary sensitization to the hapten diphenylcyclopropenone (DPC) in alopecia patients. Blood was sampled from patients pre-sensitization (week 0) and at 2, 6 and about 24 weeks after DPC sensitization. Approximately 30 alopecia patients provided blood for TCR sequencing at one to four time points (pre-sensitization, 2, 6 and 24 weeks). The full study reports these points: All patients had alopecia, a presumed autoimmune disease, so their immune response might differ from that of healthy individuals. Repeated subsampling changed both the strength of the expansion versus patch-test correlation and the threshold at which the correlation became significant. The number of PT1 expanded TCRs positively correlated with patch test score, significant at thresholds 8, 16 and 32 but not 4. No change with DPC sensitization was found in the number of TCRs above 1 in 1000 frequency, and no evidence of global repertoire structure alterations was found. Significantly more large CDR3 similarity clusters were formed by expanded TCRs than by pre-sensitization or healthy control sets, consistent with antigen-driven responses.

Library preparation employed RACE. The data were produced on a NextSeq 500. Library preparation attached unique molecular identifiers to individual cDNA molecules for quantitative, reproducible TCR counting. Both TCR alpha and TCR beta chains were sequenced from each blood RNA sample. The paper's processing steps were these. The median number of TCRs per sample was around 100,000, ranging from about 20,000 to 700,000. The Decombinator software suite was used to annotate V, J and CDR3 in the TCR reads. To make PS versus PT1 abundance plots, every sample was subsampled to the same number of TCRs (28,000). TCRs were defined as expanded if absent before sensitization and observed at least eight times at the 2-week time point. TCRdb's own reprocessing of the public reads used fastp at Q25 and MiXCR and kept productive beta chains. Rows merge per CDR3 protein into single entries with the most common DNA and genes. The V and J calls and clone size come from TCRdb's table, not from the authors' own analysis. Recorded for this sample are about 40,000 distinct CDR3 sequences; about 3% of them occurred a single time. The ten largest make up roughly 6.6% of the sample.

In the paper's terms, the time point label means: patch test 2, 6 weeks after DPC sensitization. The sample's treatment or condition label, decoded: therapeutic diphenylcyclopropenone sensitization with weekly scalp DPC. Blood at each patch-test visit was drawn before the patch test was applied. Patients were considered eligible if aged 18 to 70, diagnosed with alopecia and deemed suitable for DPC therapy, and patients were excluded if pregnant. Total RNA was extracted from unfractionated whole blood collected in Tempus Blood RNA tubes. V loses 3 bases, J loses 6 bases, and the germline ends lie 12 bases apart. Counted from cysteine to phenylalanine, this CDR3 has 14 amino acids. Kept here is only the CDR3 DNA, which spans 42 bases and is read in frame from base 1. This clonotype was counted at least ten times. The antigen this receptor binds is unknown. No much larger clone is present one base from it, and per-base qualities are unavailable.

The chain is encoded by TRBV12-3 or TRBV12-4 joined to TRBJ1-5, with the identity of the D gene unclear. The sequences come from whole blood, collected in connection with sensitization to the hapten diphenylcyclopropenone (DPC). The sequence was collected from a man aged 40-50 years with alopecia areata. Some clones in this sample may be carry-over from other donors' samples. The CDR3 loop reads CASSFRQETQPQHF. The DNA sequence follows: TGTGCCAGCAGTTTCCGCCAGGAGACTCAGCCCCAGCATTTT.